The 8 T cell receptor beta chains listed next were all sequenced from one sample in a study of somatic mutations in cytotoxic T cells in rheumatoid arthritis (TCRdb year 2017). Preparation of the library involved the immunoSEQ multiplex PCR assay. TCRdb's version of the immuneACCESS table is confined to in-frame rearrangements and falls short of the full clone set. An unresolved V gene accounts for under half of the shortfall where checked; the remainder is of unknown origin. For this sample the table gives 25,000 to 30,000 clones, of which around 80% were detected only once. Roughly 5% of the sample is in the top ten clones. Sequencing was done on a sample of CD8+ T cells sorted from blood. These receptors were taken from a man aged 45 to 65 in good health.

A single count supports this clone. V is TRBV10-3 and J is TRBJ2-6; 7 nucleotides agree with TRBD2. Trimming at V came to 3 bases and at J to 6 bases, leaving 5 bases not matched to a gene. CDR1 and CDR2 (germline): ENHRY, SYGVKD. CDR3 length: 15 residues. CDR3 in DNA: TGTGCCATCAGTGATTGGGAGGGTGAGGCCAACGTCCTGACTTTC. It yields the protein CAISDWEGEANVLTF.

The V and J genes are TRBV7-2 and TRBJ1-3, with D perhaps matching TRBD1 (6 bases). The length of the CDR3 is 18 residues. Per the germline V gene, CDR1 is SGHTA and CDR2 is FQGNSA. V lost 4 bases, J lost 2 bases, and 21 bases lay in between. The CDR3 region has the DNA TGTGCCAGCAGCTCCCTCCCCGGCACAGGGAAGGCTGGAAACACCATATATTTT. This gives the protein CASSSLPGTGKAGNTIYF.

The chain links TRBV7-6 to TRBJ2-7; 11 bases match TRBD1. This CDR3 has 17 amino acids. CDR1 is SGHVS and CDR2 is FNYEAQ in the germline V gene. V was clipped by 5 bases and J by 0 bases; unmatched bases: 9. CDR3 residues: CASSAIRTGGNSYEQYF. In nucleotides, the CDR3 is TGTGCCAGCAGCGCCATTAGGACAGGGGGCAACTCCTACGAGCAGTACTTC.

This clone was seen only once. This chain connects TRBV11-3 to TRBJ2-4; D is undetermined. V lost 8 bases, J lost 0 bases, and 11 bases lay in between. The CDR3 is made up of 14 amino acids. Germline loops: CDR1 SGHNT, CDR2 YENEEA. CDR3 DNA sequence: TGTGCCAGCGTCCCGCCCGTAGCCAAAAACATTCAGTACTTC. This codes for CASVPPVAKNIQYF.

The V call is TRBV27, the J call TRBJ2-1, with TRBD2 matching 8 bases. J was trimmed by 6 bases and V by 4 bases; bases with no gene match: 11. Germline CDR1 is MNHEY and CDR2 is SMNVEV (reference sequence). This CDR3 has 16 residues. Here the CDR3 reads CASSSTLGLAGNEQFF. The CDR3 nucleotides are TGTGCCAGCAGTTCAACCCTAGGACTAGCAGGCAATGAGCAGTTCTTC.

This clone has a single count. This chain links TRBV10-3 with TRBJ1-1; D may be TRBD1 (5 bases). With 8 bases removed from V and 1 base from J, the gap between germline ends came to 11 bases. The CDR3 spans 13 residues. Germline CDR1 reads ENHRY; CDR2 reads SYGVKD. Here the CDR3 reads CAIGYRGNTEAFF. Written as DNA, the CDR3 is TGTGCCATCGGCTATAGGGGGAACACTGAAGCTTTCTTT.

V usage is TRBV27 and J usage is TRBJ1-4; TRBD1 aligns across 8 bases. Germline V gene data show CDR1 as MNHEY and CDR2 as SMNVEV (reference sequence). The CDR3 consists of 14 residues. Trimming cost V 6 bases and J 8 bases; bases outside gene matches: 8. Here the CDR3 reads CASSPGQGGEKLFF. As DNA, the CDR3 is TGTGCCAGCAGCCCAGGACAGGGAGGAGAAAAACTGTTTTTT.

The chain is built from TRBV4-1 and TRBJ1-2, with D perhaps TRBD1 (5 bases). Trimming cost V 0 bases and J 2 bases, with 10 bases left between them. Germline loops: CDR1 MGHRA, CDR2 YSYEKL. The CDR3 is made up of 15 amino acids. CDR3 bases: TGCGCCAGCAGCCAAGACACCAGGGCCAACTATGGCTACACCTTC. Protein: CASSQDTRANYGYTF.